The source of this T cell receptor beta chain is a study of persistence of HIV-infected CD4 T cells. Whole-study context: A couple of participants gave one leukapheresis sample; others gave up to roughly 180 mL blood repeatedly.

The immunoSEQ assay was version 4, run in survey mode. Sequencing used immunoSEQ multiplex PCR; TCRdb keeps in-frame clones, though not all of them. This sample has 40,000 to 55,000 clones; 88% occur once, and the top ten carry 0.45% to 0.5%. Anti-CD3/anti-CD28 beads served as a nonspecific positive control stimulus. Responding CD4+ T cells were sorted by upregulation of both CD40 ligand and CD69. Donors had CD4+ T cell counts above 400 cells/uL and were CMV-seropositive. This clone was counted a single time. Antigen: not known. The input for sequencing was CD4+ T cells sorted from PBMCs after 18-hour stimulation, taken from a patient who received antiretroviral therapy. This receptor was taken from an adult woman with HIV who was CMV-seropositive.

The CDR3 nucleotides are TGTGCCAGCAGCGGACAGGACTATGGCTACACCTTC. Translated: CASSGQDYGYTF. The rearrangement links TRBV7-9 to TRBJ1-2; 7 nucleotides agree with TRBD1. CDR1 SEHNR and CDR2 FQNEAQ come from the germline V gene (reference sequence). The CDR3 sequence is 12 residues long. V dropped 5 bases and J dropped 3; count of bases not matched to a gene: 0.